Sequencing of this TCR beta chain was carried out in a study of OX40 agonist ivuxolimab in advanced cancers. The wider study: Patients enrolled in dose escalation were diagnosed with hepatocellular carcinoma, melanoma, renal cell or head and neck cancer. A history of anti-PD-1, anti-PD-L1 or anti-CTLA-4 therapy was acceptable, and approximately 40% had some. Study observations and caveats: Expanded clones tended on average to be more numerous among CD8+ T cells than CD4+.

In germline, CDR1 is MDHEN, CDR2 SYDVKM. The CDR3 contains 13 residues. Trimming removed 8 bases from V and 5 bases from J; junction bases left unmatched: 6. Concerning this clone itself: Antigen: not known.

With baseline, cycle 4 day 1, and cycle 7 day 1 as timepoints, blood was sampled. The table came from immunoSEQ multiplex PCR; TCRdb's copy has only in-frame clones and leaves some out. Of 50,000 to 70,000 clones in the sample, about 85% are singletons; the top ten hold 3%. The sequencing used CD4+ or CD8+ T cells sorted from blood, collected in a trial of the OX40 agonist ivuxolimab. The J gene is TRBJ2-7, the V gene TRBV28; 10 nucleotides match TRBD1. This receptor was taken from an adult with an advanced solid tumor such as melanoma, head and neck, liver or kidney cancer. The CDR3 DNA sequence: TGTGCCAGCGACTCGGGACAGGGGCACGAGCAGTACTTC. Translated, it gives CASDSGQGHEQYF.